This T cell receptor beta chain was sequenced for a study of cytomegalovirus exposure and HLA in healthy donors. The sample holds a few counts of this clone. In the PCR, 60 Vbeta and 13 Jbeta primers were used. Libraries were prepared by immunoSEQ multiplex PCR; TCRdb keeps only in-frame clonotypes and omits some of them. The sample includes over 130,000 clones, over 60% of them seen just once. This clonotype originated in a woman aged 60-75 years in good health and CMV-seronegative. Sequencing used PBMCs.

The CDR3 region is CASSVGGTEAFF. CDR3 DNA: TGTGCCAGCTCGGTTGGTGGCACTGAAGCTTTCTTT. The chain carries TRBV19 and TRBJ1-1; D uncertain. With 9 bases removed from V and 4 bases from J, the gap between germline ends came to 12 bases. This CDR3 spans 12 amino acids. The V gene's germline CDR1 is LNHDA and CDR2 SQIVND (reference sequence).